This paragraph covers one T cell receptor beta chain sequence. This sample is part of a study of cytomegalovirus exposure and HLA in healthy donors. This CDR3 contains 15 residues. Profiled with immunoSEQ multiplex PCR; TCRdb holds only in-frame clones, not every one. This table holds approximately 270,000 clones, 86% found once. V and J are TRBV7-5 and TRBJ2-1; whether TRBD2, the table's D call, matches the DNA was not checked. TRBV7-5 is reported as a pseudogene. Sequencing input: PBMCs. The receptor was derived from a woman aged 18-29 years in good health and CMV-seronegative. Written as DNA, the CDR3 is TGTGTCAGCACCTACCCCTATCCCTCCTACAATGAGCAGTTCTTC. Translated, it gives CVSTYPYPSYNEQFF.